The TCR beta chain described here comes from a study of identical twins. Germline V gene lookup returns CDR1 LNHNV and CDR2 YYDKDF (reference sequence). Trimming removed 0 bases from V and 3 bases from J, with 8 bases in between. CDR3 length: 14 amino acids. This clonotype was counted between two and nine times. TCRdb re-analysed the 5' RACE reads in MiXCR, keeping a single row per CDR3 protein. The repertoire holds a few hundred thousand distinct CDR3 sequences, roughly an eighth seen once, with approximately 7.6% in the top ten. These data are also associated with another study on yellow fever vaccine responses in identical twins.

The sequencing sample was made of CD8+ T cells sorted from blood. This TCR came from a woman aged 18 to 35 in good health. The rearrangement links TRBV15 to TRBJ1-2, with D uncertain. The CDR3 DNA sequence: TGTGCCACCAGCAGAGATTGGGGTGACTATGGCTACACCTTC. Its translation is CATSRDWGDYGYTF.